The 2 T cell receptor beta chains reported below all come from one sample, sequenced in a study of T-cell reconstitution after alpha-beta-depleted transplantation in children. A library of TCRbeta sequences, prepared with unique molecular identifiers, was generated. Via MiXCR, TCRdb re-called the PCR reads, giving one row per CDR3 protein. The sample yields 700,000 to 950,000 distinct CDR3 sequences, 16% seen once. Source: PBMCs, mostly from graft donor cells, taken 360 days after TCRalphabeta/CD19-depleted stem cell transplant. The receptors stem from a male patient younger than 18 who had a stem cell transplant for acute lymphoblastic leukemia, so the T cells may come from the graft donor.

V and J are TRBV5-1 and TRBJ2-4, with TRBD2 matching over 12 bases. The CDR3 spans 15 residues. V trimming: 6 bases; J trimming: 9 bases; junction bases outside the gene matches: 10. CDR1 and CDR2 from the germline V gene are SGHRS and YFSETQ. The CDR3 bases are TGCGCCAGCATCCCTCTAGCGGGAGGGCCCTCCATTCAGTACTTC. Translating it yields CASIPLAGGPSIQYF. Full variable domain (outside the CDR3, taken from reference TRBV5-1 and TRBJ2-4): KAGVTQTPRYLIKTRGQQVTLSCSPISGHRSVSWYQQTPGQGLQFLFEYFSETQRNKGNFPGRFSGRQFSNSRSEMNVSTLELGDSALYLCASIPLAGGPSIQYFGAGTRLSVL.

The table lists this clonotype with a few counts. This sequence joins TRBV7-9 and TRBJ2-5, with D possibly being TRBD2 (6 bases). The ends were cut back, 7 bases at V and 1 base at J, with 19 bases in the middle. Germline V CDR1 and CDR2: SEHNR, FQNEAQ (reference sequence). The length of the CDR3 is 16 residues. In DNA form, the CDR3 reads TGTGCCAGCAACCCTAATTATCGGCGGGGCCAAGAGACCCAGTACTTC. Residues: CASNPNYRRGQETQYF.